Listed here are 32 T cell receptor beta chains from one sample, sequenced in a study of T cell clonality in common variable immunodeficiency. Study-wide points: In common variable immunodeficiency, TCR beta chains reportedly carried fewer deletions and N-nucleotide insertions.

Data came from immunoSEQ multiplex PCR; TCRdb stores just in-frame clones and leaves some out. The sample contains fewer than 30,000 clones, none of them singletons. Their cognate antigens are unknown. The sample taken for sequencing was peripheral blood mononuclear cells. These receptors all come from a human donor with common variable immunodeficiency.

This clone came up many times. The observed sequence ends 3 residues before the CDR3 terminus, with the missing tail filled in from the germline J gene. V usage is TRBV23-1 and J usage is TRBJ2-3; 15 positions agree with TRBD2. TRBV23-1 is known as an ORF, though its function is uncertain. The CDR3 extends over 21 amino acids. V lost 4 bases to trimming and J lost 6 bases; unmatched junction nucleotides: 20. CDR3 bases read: TGCGCCAGCAGTCGGGGTTGGGGCGCATTCCGGACTAGCGGGAGGGGGGATACG. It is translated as CASSRGWGAFRTSGRGDT. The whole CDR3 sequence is CASSRGWGAFRTSGRGDTQYF.

The CDR3 reads CSARVVAGETQYF. Incomplete CDR3 DNA: TGCAGTGCTAGAGTTGTAGCCGGGGAGACC. The V call is TRBV20-1, the J call TRBJ2-5; D gene unclear. With the read ending 3 residues before the CDR3 end, the germline J gene is used to fill in that end. This CDR3 spans 13 amino acids. Per germline, CDR1 DFQATT and CDR2 SNEGSKA (reference sequence). V was clipped by 1 base and J by 5 bases, with 11 bases between them.

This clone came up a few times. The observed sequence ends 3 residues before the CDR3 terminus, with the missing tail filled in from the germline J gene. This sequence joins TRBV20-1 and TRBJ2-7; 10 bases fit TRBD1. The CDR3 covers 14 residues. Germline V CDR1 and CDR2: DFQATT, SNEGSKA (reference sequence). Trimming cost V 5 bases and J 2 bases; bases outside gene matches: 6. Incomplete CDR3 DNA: TGCAGTGCTGCCCCCGGGACAGGGGCCTACGAG. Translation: CSAAPGTGAYE. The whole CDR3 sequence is CSAAPGTGAYEQYF.

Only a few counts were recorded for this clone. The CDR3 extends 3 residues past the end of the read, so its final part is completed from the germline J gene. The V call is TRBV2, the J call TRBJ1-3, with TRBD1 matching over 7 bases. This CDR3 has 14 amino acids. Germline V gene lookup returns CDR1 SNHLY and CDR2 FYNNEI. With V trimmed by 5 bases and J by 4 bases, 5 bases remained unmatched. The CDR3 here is CASSPTGPGNTIYF. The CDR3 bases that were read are TGTGCCAGCAGTCCGACAGGGCCCGGAAACACC.

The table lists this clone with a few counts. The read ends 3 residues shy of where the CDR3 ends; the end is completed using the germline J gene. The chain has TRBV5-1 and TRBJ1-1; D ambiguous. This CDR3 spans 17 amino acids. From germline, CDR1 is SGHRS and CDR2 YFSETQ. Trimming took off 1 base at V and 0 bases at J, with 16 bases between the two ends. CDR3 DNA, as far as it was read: TGCGCCAGCAGCTTGTCAGTCAGTGTATCAATGAACACTGAA. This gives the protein CASSLSVSVSMNTE. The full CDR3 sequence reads CASSLSVSVSMNTEAFF.

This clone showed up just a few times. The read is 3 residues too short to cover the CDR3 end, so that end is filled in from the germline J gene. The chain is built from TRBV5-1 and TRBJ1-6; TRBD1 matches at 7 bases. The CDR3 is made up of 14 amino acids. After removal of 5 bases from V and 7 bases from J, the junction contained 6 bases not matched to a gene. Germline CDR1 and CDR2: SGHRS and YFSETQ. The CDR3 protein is CASRETGRNSPLHF. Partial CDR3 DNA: TGCGCCAGCAGAGAGACAGGGCGAAATTCACCC.

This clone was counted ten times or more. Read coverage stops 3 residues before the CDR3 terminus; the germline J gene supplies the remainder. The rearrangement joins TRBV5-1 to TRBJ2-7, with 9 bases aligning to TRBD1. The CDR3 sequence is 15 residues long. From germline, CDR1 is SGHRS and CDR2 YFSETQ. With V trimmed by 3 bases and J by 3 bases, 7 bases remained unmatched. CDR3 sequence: CASSSTGTGIYEQYF. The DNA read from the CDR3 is TGCGCCAGCAGCTCTACCGGGACAGGGATCTACGAG.

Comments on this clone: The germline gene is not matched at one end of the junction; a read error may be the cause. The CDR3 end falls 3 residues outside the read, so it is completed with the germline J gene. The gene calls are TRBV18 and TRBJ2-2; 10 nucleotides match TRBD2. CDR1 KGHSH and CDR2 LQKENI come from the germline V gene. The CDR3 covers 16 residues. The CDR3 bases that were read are TGTGTCAGCTCAAGAACTAGCGGGACGAACACCGGGGAG. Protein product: CVSSRTSGTNTGE. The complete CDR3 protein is CVSSRTSGTNTGELFF.

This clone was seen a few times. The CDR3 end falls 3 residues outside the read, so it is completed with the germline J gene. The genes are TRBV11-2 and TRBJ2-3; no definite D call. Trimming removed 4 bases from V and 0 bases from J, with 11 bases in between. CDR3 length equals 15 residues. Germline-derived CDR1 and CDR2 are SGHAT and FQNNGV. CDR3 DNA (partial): TGTGCCAGCAGCTCCAACGACTTAAGCACAGATACG. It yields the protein CASSSNDLSTDT. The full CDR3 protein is CASSSNDLSTDTQYF.

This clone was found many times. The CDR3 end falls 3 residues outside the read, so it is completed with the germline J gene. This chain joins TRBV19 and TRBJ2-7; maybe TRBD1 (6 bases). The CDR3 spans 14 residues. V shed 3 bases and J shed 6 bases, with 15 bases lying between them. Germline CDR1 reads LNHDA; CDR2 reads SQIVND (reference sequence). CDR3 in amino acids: CASSIPGQAFEQYF. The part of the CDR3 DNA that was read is TGTGCCAGTAGTATTCCGGGACAAGCCTTCGAG.

CDR3 bases read: TGTGCCAGCAGCCCCCCCGGACAGTACTACGAG. Protein product: CASSPPGQYYE. In full, the CDR3 is CASSPPGQYYEQYF. This chain connects TRBV7-8 to TRBJ2-7; D is perhaps TRBD1 (6 bases). The read ends 3 residues shy of where the CDR3 ends; the end is completed using the germline J gene. This CDR3 comprises 14 residues. Germline V CDR1 and CDR2: SGHVS, FQNEAQ. V lost 5 bases, J lost 3 bases, and 14 bases lay in between. Using reference TRBV7-8 and TRBJ2-7 for the parts outside the CDR3, the full variable domain is GAGVSQSPRYKVAKRGQDVALRCDPISGHVSLFWYQQALGQGPEFLTYFQNEAQLDKSGLPSDRFFAERPEGSVSTLKIQRTQQEDSAVYLCASSPPGQYYEQYFGPGTRLTVT.

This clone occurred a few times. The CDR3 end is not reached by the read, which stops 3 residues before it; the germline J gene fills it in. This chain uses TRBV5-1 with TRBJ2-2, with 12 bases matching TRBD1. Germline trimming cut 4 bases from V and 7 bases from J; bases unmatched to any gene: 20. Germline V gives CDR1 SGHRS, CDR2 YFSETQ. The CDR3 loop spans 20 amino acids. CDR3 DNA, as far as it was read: TGCGCCAGCAGCCATGTGGTGGTGGGACAGGGGGCCCCCGGGGGCGGGGAG. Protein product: CASSHVVVGQGAPGGGE. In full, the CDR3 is CASSHVVVGQGAPGGGELFF.

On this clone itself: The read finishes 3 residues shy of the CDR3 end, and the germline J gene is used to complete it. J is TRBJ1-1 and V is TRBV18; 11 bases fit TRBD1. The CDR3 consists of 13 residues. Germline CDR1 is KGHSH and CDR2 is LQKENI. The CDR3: CASSPRDRGEAFF. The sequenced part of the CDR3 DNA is TGTGCCAGCTCACCGAGGGACAGGGGGGAA.

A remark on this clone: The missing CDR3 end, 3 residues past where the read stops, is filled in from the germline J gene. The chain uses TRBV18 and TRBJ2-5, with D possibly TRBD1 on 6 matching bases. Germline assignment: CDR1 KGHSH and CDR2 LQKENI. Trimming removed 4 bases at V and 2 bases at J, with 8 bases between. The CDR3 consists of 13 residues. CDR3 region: CASSQGQQETQYF. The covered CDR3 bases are TGTGCCAGCTCACAAGGACAGCAAGAGACC.

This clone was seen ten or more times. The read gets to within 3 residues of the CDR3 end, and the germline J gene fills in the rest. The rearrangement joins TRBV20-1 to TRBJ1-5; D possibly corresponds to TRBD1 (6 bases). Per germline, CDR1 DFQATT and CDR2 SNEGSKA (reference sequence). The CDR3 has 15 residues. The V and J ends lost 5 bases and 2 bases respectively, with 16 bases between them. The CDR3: CSASSGNRGNQPQHF. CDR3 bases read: TGCAGTGCTTCTTCGGGGAACAGGGGCAATCAGCCC.

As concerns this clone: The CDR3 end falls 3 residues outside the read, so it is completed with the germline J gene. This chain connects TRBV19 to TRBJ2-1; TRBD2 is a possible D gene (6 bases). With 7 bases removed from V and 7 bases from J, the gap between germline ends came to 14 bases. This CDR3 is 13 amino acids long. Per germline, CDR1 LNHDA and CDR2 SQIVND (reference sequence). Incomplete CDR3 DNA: TGTGCCAGTAATCGGGGGTTCTTAAATGAG. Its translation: CASNRGFLNE. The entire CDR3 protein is CASNRGFLNEQFF.

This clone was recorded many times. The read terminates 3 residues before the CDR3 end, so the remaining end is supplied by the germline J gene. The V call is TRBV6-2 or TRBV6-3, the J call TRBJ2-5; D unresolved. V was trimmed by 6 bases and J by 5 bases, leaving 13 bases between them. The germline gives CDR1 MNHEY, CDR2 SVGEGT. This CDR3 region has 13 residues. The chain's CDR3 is CASRSPEVETQYF. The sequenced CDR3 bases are TGTGCCAGCAGATCCCCAGAAGTCGAGACC.

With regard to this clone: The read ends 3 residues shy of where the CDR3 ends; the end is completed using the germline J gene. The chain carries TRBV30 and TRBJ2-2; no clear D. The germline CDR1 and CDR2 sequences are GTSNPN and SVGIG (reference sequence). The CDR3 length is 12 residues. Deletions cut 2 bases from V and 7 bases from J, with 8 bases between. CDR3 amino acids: CAWSIQVGELFF. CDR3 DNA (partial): TGTGCCTGGAGTATCCAGGTCGGGGAG.

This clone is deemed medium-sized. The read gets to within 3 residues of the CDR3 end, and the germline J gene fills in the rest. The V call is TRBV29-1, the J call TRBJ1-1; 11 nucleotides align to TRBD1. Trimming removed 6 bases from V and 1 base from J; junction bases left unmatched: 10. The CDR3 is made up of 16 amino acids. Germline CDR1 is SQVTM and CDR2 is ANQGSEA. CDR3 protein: CSVRTGGASGNTEAFF. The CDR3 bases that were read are TGCAGCGTCAGGACAGGGGGCGCATCTGGGAACACTGAA. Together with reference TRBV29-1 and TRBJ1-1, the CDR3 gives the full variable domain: SAVISQKPSRDICQRGTSLTIQCQVDSQVTMMFWYRQQPGQSLTLIATANQGSEATYESGFVIDKFPISRPNLTFSTLTVSNMSPEDSSIYLCSVRTGGASGNTEAFFGQGTRLTVV.

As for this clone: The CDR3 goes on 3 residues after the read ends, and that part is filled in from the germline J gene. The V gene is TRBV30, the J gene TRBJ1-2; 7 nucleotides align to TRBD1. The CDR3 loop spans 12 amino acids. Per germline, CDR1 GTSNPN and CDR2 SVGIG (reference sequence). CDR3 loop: CAWSVRGPGYTF. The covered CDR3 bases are TGTGCCTGGAGTGTTAGGGGGCCCGGC.

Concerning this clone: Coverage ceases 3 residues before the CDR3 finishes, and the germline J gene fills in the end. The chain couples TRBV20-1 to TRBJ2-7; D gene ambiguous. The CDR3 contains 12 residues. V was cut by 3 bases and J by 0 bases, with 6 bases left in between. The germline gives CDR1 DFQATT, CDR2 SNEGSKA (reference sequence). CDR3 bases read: TGCAGTGCTAGCGTATCCTCCTACGAG. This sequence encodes CSASVSSYE. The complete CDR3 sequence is CSASVSSYEQYF.

CDR3 region: CASRLTSGRSTGELFF. The CDR3 bases that were read are TGTGCCAGCAGACTGACTAGCGGGAGGTCTACCGGGGAG. V gene TRBV7-6 combines with J gene TRBJ2-2, with 13 bases matching TRBD2. The CDR3 extends 3 residues past the end of the read, so its final part is completed from the germline J gene. The CDR3 extends over 16 amino acids. CDR1 is SGHVS and CDR2 is FNYEAQ in the germline V gene. V lost 6 bases, J lost 5 bases, and 6 bases stayed unmatched.

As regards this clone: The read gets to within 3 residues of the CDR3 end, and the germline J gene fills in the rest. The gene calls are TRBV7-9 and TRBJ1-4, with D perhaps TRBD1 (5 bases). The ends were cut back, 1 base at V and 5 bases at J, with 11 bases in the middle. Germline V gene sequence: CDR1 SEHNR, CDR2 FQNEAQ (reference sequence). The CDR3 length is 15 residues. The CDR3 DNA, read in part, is TGTGCCAGCAGCTTAGTCTCAGGGAGAAATGAAAAA. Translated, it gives CASSLVSGRNEK. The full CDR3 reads CASSLVSGRNEKLFF.

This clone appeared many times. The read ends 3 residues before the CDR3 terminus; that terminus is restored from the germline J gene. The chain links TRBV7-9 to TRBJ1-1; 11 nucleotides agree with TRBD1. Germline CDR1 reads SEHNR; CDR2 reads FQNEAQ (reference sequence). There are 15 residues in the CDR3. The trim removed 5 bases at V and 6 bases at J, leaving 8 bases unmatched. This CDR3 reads CASSNRDRGNAEAFF. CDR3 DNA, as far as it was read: TGTGCCAGCAGCAACCGGGACAGGGGGAATGCTGAA.

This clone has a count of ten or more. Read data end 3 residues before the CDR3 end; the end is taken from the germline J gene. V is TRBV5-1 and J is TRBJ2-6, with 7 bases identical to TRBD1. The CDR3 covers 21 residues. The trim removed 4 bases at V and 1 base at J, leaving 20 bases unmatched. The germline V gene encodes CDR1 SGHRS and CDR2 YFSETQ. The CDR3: CASSLPTWDSLGQSGANVLTF. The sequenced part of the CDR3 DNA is TGCGCCAGCAGCCTCCCTACTTGGGACAGTTTAGGCCAATCTGGGGCCAACGTC.

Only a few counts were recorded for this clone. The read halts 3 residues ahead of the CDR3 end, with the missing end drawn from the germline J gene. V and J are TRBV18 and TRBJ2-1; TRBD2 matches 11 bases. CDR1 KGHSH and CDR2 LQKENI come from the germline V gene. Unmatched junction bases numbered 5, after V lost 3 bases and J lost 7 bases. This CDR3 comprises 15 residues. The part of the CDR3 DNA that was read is TGTGCCAGCTCACCTACGACTAGCGGGGCGAATGAG. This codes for CASSPTTSGANE. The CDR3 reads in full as CASSPTTSGANEQFF.

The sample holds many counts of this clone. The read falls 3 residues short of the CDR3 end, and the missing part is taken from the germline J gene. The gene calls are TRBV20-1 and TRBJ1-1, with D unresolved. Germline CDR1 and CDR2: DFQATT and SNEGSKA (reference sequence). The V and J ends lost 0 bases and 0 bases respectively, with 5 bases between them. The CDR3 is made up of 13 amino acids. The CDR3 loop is CSARDRMNTEAFF. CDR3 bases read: TGCAGTGCTAGAGATAGAATGAACACTGAA.

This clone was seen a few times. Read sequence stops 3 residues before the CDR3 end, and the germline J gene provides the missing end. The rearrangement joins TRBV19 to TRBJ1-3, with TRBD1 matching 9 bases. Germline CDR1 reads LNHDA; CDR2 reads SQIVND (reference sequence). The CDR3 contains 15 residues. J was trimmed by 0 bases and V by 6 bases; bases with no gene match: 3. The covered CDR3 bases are TGTGCCAGTAGCCGGGGACAGGGCTCTGGAAACACC. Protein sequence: CASSRGQGSGNT. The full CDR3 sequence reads CASSRGQGSGNTIYF.

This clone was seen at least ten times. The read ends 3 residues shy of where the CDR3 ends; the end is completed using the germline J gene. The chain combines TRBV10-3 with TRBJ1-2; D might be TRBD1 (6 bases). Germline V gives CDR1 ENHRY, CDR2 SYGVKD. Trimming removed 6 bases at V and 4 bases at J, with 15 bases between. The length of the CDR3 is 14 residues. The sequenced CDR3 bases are TGTGCCATCAGCGCCGGGACACTCGGCTATGGC. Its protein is CAISAGTLGYG. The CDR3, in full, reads CAISAGTLGYGYTF.

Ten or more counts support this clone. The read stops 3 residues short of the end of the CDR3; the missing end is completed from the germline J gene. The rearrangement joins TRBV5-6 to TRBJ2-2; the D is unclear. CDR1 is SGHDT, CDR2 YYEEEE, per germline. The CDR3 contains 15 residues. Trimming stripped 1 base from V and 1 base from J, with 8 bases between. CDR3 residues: CASSLLSLNTGELFF. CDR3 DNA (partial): TGTGCCAGCAGCTTGCTCAGTTTGAACACCGGGGAG.

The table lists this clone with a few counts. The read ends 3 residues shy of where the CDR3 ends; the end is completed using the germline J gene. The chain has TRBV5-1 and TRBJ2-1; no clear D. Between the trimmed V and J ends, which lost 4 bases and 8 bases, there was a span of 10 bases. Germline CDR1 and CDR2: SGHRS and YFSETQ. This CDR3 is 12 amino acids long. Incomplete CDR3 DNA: TGCGCCAGCAGCCGCCCCGCAGATGAG. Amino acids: CASSRPADE. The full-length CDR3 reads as CASSRPADEQFF.

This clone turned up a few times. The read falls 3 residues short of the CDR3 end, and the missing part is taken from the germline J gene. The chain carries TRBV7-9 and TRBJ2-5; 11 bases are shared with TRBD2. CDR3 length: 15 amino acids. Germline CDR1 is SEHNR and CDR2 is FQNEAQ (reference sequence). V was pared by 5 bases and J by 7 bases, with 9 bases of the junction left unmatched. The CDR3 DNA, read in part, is TGTGCCAGCAGCCAACTAGCGGGAGCCTCGGGGACC. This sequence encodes CASSQLAGASGT. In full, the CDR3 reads CASSQLAGASGTQYF.